Included here is one TCR beta chain sequence, with context. This sample stems from a study of blood T cell repertoires in COVID-19. The wider study: Researchers got acute and convalescent COVID-19 samples from the United States, Italy and Spain. T cells, B-cell-depleted T cells, or PBMCs provided the cDNA or gDNA that served as material.

The CDR3 runs 14 residues. The germline CDR1 and CDR2 sequences are SGHTA and FQGNSA. The junction had 9 bases not matched to a gene; V was cut back by 6 bases and J by 6 bases. Original processing notes: Scientists estimated how many nucleated cells there were by amplifying reference gene primers. TCRdb's table, derived via immunoSEQ multiplex PCR, lists solely in-frame clones and lacks some. For V, J and clone size, that table is used; D and trimming come from the DNA. This sample has 250,000 to 300,000 clones; approximately 90% occur once, and the top ten carry 6.9%. The chain has TRBV7-2 and TRBJ2-3, with 7 bases fitting TRBD1. The receptor was isolated from a woman aged 25 to 39 who had recovered from COVID-19. The sample consisted of peripheral blood. Written as DNA, the CDR3 is TGTGCCAGCAGAACAGGGGTCCTAGGGGATACGCAGTATTTT. Translating it yields CASRTGVLGDTQYF.